The 13 T cell receptor beta chains in this list originate from one sample, sequenced in a study of cytomegalovirus exposure and HLA in healthy donors. A multiplex PCR was run with 60 Vbeta primers and 13 Jbeta primers. Repertoires were generated with immunoSEQ multiplex PCR, while TCRdb's copy carries only in-frame clones and drops some. The table records around 150,000 clones, roughly 82% of them present only once. The sample consisted of PBMCs. These receptors were collected from a man between 45 and 60 years old in good health and CMV-seropositive.

The chain couples TRBV5-1 to TRBJ2-4; 9 nucleotides agree with TRBD1. The CDR3 has 15 amino acids. Per germline, CDR1 SGHRS and CDR2 YFSETQ. The junction had 8 bases not matched to a gene; V was cut back by 5 bases and J by 5 bases. The CDR3, as DNA: TGCGCCAGCAGTATAGGGGACAGGGAAGAAAACATTCAGTACTTC. Its translation is CASSIGDREENIQYF.

The chain is built from TRBV15 and TRBJ1-1; D is unresolved. Germline loops: CDR1 LNHNV, CDR2 YYDKDF (reference sequence). Trimming cost V 0 bases and J 4 bases, with 9 bases left between them. The CDR3 runs 14 residues. The CDR3 here is CATSREVSITEAFF. The CDR3 nucleotides read TGTGCCACCAGCAGAGAGGTCAGTATCACTGAAGCTTTCTTT.

This chain links TRBV6-5 with TRBJ2-7, with TRBD2 matching 11 bases. V trimming: 6 bases; J trimming: 5 bases; junction bases outside the gene matches: 9. Germline V gene sequence: CDR1 MNHEY, CDR2 SVGAGI. The CDR3 covers 15 residues. The CDR3 is CASRSTSGRGNEQYF. Written as DNA, the CDR3 is TGTGCCAGCAGGAGTACTAGCGGGAGAGGGAACGAGCAGTACTTC.

The CDR3 coding sequence is TGTGCCAGCAGCGGTACACAGAACACTGAAGCTTTCTTT. Amino acid sequence: CASSGTQNTEAFF. The chain combines TRBV7-9 with TRBJ1-1; unclear D gene. The germline CDR1 and CDR2 sequences are SEHNR and FQNEAQ (reference sequence). The CDR3 totals 13 residues. Trimming shortened V by 5 bases and J by 1 base, and 8 bases separated the two germline ends.

A word on this clone: Other DNA sequences in the sample encode the same CDR3. The chain has TRBV18 and TRBJ1-2; D perhaps matches TRBD1 (5 bases). CDR3 size: 15 residues. V dropped 0 bases and J dropped 2 bases, with 10 bases sitting between them. The germline V gene encodes CDR1 KGHSH and CDR2 LQKENI. The CDR3 DNA follows: TGTGCCAGCTCACCACCCGACAGATTAAACTATGGCTACACCTTC. Translating gives CASSPPDRLNYGYTF.

The chain joins TRBV7-9 to TRBJ1-2, with 10 nucleotides matching TRBD1. V shed 5 bases and J 1 base; nucleotides not matched to a gene: 4. Germline V gene sequence: CDR1 SEHNR, CDR2 FQNEAQ (reference sequence). This CDR3 region has 15 residues. This CDR3 reads CASSLGTGVNYGYTF. CDR3 DNA: TGTGCCAGCAGCCTCGGGACAGGGGTTAACTATGGCTACACCTTC.

The DNA for the CDR3 is TGTGCCAGCTCCCAAGGACAGGGGGAATGGAACACTGAAGCTTTCTTT. Translating gives CASSQGQGEWNTEAFF. The V and J genes are TRBV18 and TRBJ1-1; TRBD1 matches at 10 bases. V was clipped by 6 bases and J by 1 base; unmatched bases: 8. CDR1 KGHSH and CDR2 LQKENI come from the germline V gene. This CDR3 region has 16 residues.

This chain connects TRBV6-1 to TRBJ1-4, with unresolved D. In germline, CDR1 is MNHNS, CDR2 SASEGT. The CDR3 contains 14 residues. V lost 3 bases to trimming and J lost 0 bases, with 5 bases between them. DNA for the CDR3: TGTGCCAGCAGTGACGGTTCAACTAATGAAAAACTGTTTTTT. It translates to CASSDGSTNEKLFF.

This chain joins TRBV7-3 and TRBJ2-2; 8 nucleotides agree with TRBD2. After removal of 8 bases from V and 1 base from J, the junction contained 3 bases not matched to a gene. Per the germline V gene, CDR1 is SGHTA and CDR2 is FQGTGA. The CDR3 is made up of 14 amino acids. CDR3 nucleotides: TGTGCCAGCGCAAGCGGGGGGAACACCGGGGAGCTGTTTTTT. It is translated as CASASGGNTGELFF.

The chain joins TRBV5-6 to TRBJ1-1, with D unclear. V was clipped by 6 bases and J by 2 bases, with 14 bases between them. The V gene's germline CDR1 is SGHDT and CDR2 YYEEEE. CDR3 length: 14 residues. CDR3 nucleotide sequence: TGTGCCAGCACCCCTCGGGGTACTAACACTGAAGCTTTCTTT. Translating it yields CASTPRGTNTEAFF.

The genes are TRBV9 and TRBJ2-1; 13 positions match TRBD2. Germline CDR1 and CDR2: SGDLS and YYNGEE. Germline trimming cut 3 bases from V and 13 bases from J; bases unmatched to any gene: 4. This CDR3 contains 13 residues. The CDR3 DNA reads as TGTGCCAGCAGCGCCCGGACTAGCGGGGGCCAGTTCTTC. Translated: CASSARTSGGQFF.

V is TRBV5-1 and J is TRBJ2-3; D unresolved. Germline CDR1 SGHRS, CDR2 YFSETQ. Trimming pared 4 bases from V and 7 bases from J, leaving 13 bases between. This CDR3 has 13 amino acids. The CDR3 spells CASSKEQLNTQYF. CDR3 DNA sequence: TGCGCCAGCAGCAAAGAACAGTTAAATACGCAGTATTTT.

CDR3 DNA: TGTGCCAGCAGCTTAGGGACACCCAACTACGAGCAGTACTTC. Residues: CASSLGTPNYEQYF. V usage is TRBV11-2 and J usage is TRBJ2-7, with a weak D call TRBD1 (5 bases). This CDR3 region has 14 residues. The germline CDR1 and CDR2 sequences are SGHAT and FQNNGV. Trimming stripped 1 base from V and 3 bases from J, with 10 bases between.